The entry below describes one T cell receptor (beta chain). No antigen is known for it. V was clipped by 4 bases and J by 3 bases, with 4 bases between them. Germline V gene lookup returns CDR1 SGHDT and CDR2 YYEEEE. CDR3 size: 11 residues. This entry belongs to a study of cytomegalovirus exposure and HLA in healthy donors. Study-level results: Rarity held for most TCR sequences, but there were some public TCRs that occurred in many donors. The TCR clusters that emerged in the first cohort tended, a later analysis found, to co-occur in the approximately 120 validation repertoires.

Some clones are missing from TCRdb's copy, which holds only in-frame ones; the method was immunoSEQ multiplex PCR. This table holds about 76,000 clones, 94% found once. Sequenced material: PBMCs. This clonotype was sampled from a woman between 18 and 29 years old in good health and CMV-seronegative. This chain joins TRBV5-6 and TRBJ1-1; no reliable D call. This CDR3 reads CASSLYTEAFF. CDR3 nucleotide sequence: TGTGCCAGCAGCCTCTACACTGAAGCTTTCTTT.